The 30 T cell receptor beta chains below were found in one sample sequenced in a study of shared clonotypes between healthy human individuals. TCRdb's table, derived via immunoSEQ multiplex PCR, lists solely in-frame clones and lacks some. This table has about 520,000 clones, roughly 80% appearing once. Input material: PBMCs. The receptors shown here come from a woman aged 35 to 49 in good health. Some clones in this sample may be carry-over from other donors' samples.

The chain couples TRBV7-3 to TRBJ2-3, with D tentatively TRBD2 (7 bases). The CDR3 extends over 15 amino acids. Trimming took off 2 bases at V and 2 bases at J, with 11 bases between the two ends. Germline values: CDR1 SGHTA, CDR2 FQGTGA. The CDR3 DNA sequence: TGTGCCAGCAGCTTATCGGGGGGACACACAGATACGCAGTATTTT. It encodes CASSLSGGHTDTQYF.

The J gene is TRBJ2-2, the V gene TRBV5-4, with TRBD2 identical over 11 bases. The CDR3 extends over 16 amino acids. CDR1 and CDR2 (germline): SGHNT, YYREEE (reference sequence). V was pared by 7 bases and J by 5 bases, with 10 bases of the junction left unmatched. The CDR3: CASGTSGPLVTGELFF. CDR3 DNA sequence: TGTGCCAGCGGGACTAGCGGACCTCTAGTTACCGGGGAGCTGTTTTTT.

The rearrangement joins TRBV27 to TRBJ1-1; no reliable D call. The CDR3 runs to 13 residues. Germline V CDR1 and CDR2: MNHEY, SMNVEV (reference sequence). The V end was cut by 4 bases, the J end by 6 bases, with 12 bases between. The DNA of the CDR3 is TGTGCCAGCAGTTGGAGGGCCCCTGCTGAAGCTTTCTTT. This translates into CASSWRAPAEAFF.

This sequence joins TRBV28 and TRBJ1-1; D might be TRBD1 (6 bases). CDR3 length: 17 amino acids. Trimming shortened V by 6 bases and J by 1 base, and 21 bases separated the two germline ends. The germline V gene has CDR1 MDHEN and CDR2 SYDVKM. CDR3 DNA sequence: TGTGCCAGCAGCTCGATAGGGGACATAAAGGGGAACACTGAAGCTTTCTTT. It specifies CASSSIGDIKGNTEAFF.

CDR3: CASSLEVSSGNTIYF. Here the CDR3 DNA reads TGTGCCAGCAGCTTAGAAGTTAGCTCTGGAAACACCATATATTTT. This chain joins TRBV7-2 and TRBJ1-3; D remains unclear. V was shortened by 1 base and J by 0 bases, with 7 bases between the two germline ends. The CDR3 sequence is 15 residues long. The germline gives CDR1 SGHTA, CDR2 FQGNSA.

This chain connects TRBV18 to TRBJ2-4; D might be TRBD1 (7 bases). V was clipped by 4 bases and J by 6 bases, with 16 bases between them. The CDR3 covers 15 residues. In germline, CDR1 is KGHSH, CDR2 LQKENI. DNA of the CDR3: TGTGCCAGCTCACGTCCAGGGGGGACCGGAAACATTCAGTACTTC. It encodes CASSRPGGTGNIQYF.

This clone was counted only a few times. This chain connects TRBV30 to TRBJ2-2, with 8 bases fitting TRBD1. V was pared by 5 bases and J by 5 bases, with 7 bases of the junction left unmatched. The CDR3 loop spans 14 amino acids. Germline-derived CDR1 and CDR2 are GTSNPN and SVGIG (reference sequence). The CDR3 region has the DNA TGTGCCTGGCGGGGCAGGGGGCAAACCGGGGAGCTGTTTTTT. It specifies CAWRGRGQTGELFF.

The chain uses TRBV19 and TRBJ1-5, with a possible D match to TRBD1 (5 bases). Trimming removed 1 base from V and 0 bases from J, with 7 bases in between. CDR1 is LNHDA, CDR2 SQIVND, per germline (reference sequence). The CDR3 runs to 15 residues. This chain's CDR3 is CASSIVRASNQPQHF. The CDR3, as DNA: TGTGCCAGTAGTATAGTCAGGGCTAGCAATCAGCCCCAGCATTTT. The variable domain in full, completed from reference TRBV19 and TRBJ1-5, reads DGGITQSPKYLFRKEGQNVTLSCEQNLNHDAMYWYRQDPGQGLRLIYYSQIVNDFQKGDIAEGYSVSREKKESFPLTVTSAQKNPTAFYLCASSIVRASNQPQHFGDGTRLSIL.

The chain couples TRBV7-2 to TRBJ2-3; TRBD2 aligns across 10 bases. In germline, CDR1 is SGHTA, CDR2 FQGNSA. Losses at the gene ends were 4 bases for V and 7 bases for J; bases not matched to a gene: 14. The CDR3 totals 17 residues. CDR3 protein: CASSSHFASGSRNTQYF. In nucleotides, the CDR3 is TGTGCCAGCAGCTCTCACTTCGCTAGCGGGAGTCGTAATACGCAGTATTTT.

The chain links TRBV6-6 to TRBJ1-2; the D is unclear. The germline gives CDR1 MNHNY, CDR2 SVGAGI (reference sequence). V was cut by 6 bases and J by 2 bases, with 7 bases left in between. The CDR3 spans 12 residues. CDR3 region: CASRVENYGYTF. In DNA form, the CDR3 reads TGTGCCAGCAGGGTGGAGAACTATGGCTACACCTTC.

The genes are TRBV25-1 and TRBJ2-5; 7 nucleotides align to TRBD2. Germline lookup yields CDR1 MGHDK and CDR2 SYGVNS. This CDR3 comprises 14 residues. V shed 4 bases and J 3 bases; nucleotides not matched to a gene: 5. CDR3 DNA sequence: TGTGCCAGCAGTGGTTTCGGGGGGAAAGAGACCCAGTACTTC. It translates to CASSGFGGKETQYF.

The chain links TRBV5-1 to TRBJ2-1, with 8 nucleotides matching TRBD2. Germline V gives CDR1 SGHRS, CDR2 YFSETQ. The CDR3 consists of 14 residues. V lost 2 bases and J lost 5; bases outside the gene matches: 3. The CDR3 reads CASSFGAGDNEQFF. The CDR3, as DNA: TGCGCCAGCAGCTTCGGAGCGGGGGACAATGAGCAGTTCTTC.

The rearrangement uses TRBV5-4 and TRBJ2-3, with a weak D call TRBD2 (5 bases). With 4 bases removed from V and 0 bases from J, the gap between germline ends came to 12 bases. From germline, CDR1 is SGHNT and CDR2 YYREEE (reference sequence). The CDR3 runs 15 residues. DNA for the CDR3: TGTGCCAGCAGCGCGGTAAGGGAGAGCACAGATACGCAGTATTTT. Encoded protein: CASSAVRESTDTQYF.

The genes are TRBV6-4 and TRBJ2-3, with TRBD2 as a possible D gene (7 bases). In germline, CDR1 is MRHNA, CDR2 SNTAGT. The CDR3 is made up of 15 amino acids. V was shortened by 4 bases and J by 1 base, with 12 bases between the two germline ends. The chain's CDR3 is CASSVLGGRTDTQYF. CDR3 DNA sequence: TGTGCCAGCAGTGTACTCGGGGGGCGCACAGATACGCAGTATTTT.

This chain uses TRBV7-3 with TRBJ2-1; 7 bases match TRBD2. Germline V gives CDR1 SGHTA, CDR2 FQGTGA. The CDR3 sequence is 15 residues long. After removal of 5 bases from V and 6 bases from J, the junction contained 10 bases not matched to a gene. CDR3 region: CASSQSGAVSNEQFF. CDR3 bases: TGTGCCAGCAGCCAGAGCGGGGCCGTCTCCAATGAGCAGTTCTTC.

As for this clone: A much larger clone sits a single nucleotide away, making a read error possible. Within the sample, other DNA sequences also encode this same CDR3. The rearrangement uses TRBV7-8 and TRBJ2-7; D is unclear. The CDR3 extends over 11 amino acids. CDR1 is SGHVS and CDR2 is FQNEAQ in the germline V gene. Between the trimmed V and J ends, which lost 5 bases and 2 bases, there was a span of 4 bases. The CDR3 nucleotides read TGTGCCAGCAGCCCTGCCTACGAGCAGTACTTC. Encoded protein: CASSPAYEQYF.

The chain employs TRBV4-2 and TRBJ2-7, with 7 bases matching TRBD2. The CDR3 covers 16 residues. CDR1 and CDR2 (germline): LGHNA, YNFKEQ. V dropped 2 bases and J dropped 1; count of bases not matched to a gene: 8. As DNA, the CDR3 is TGTGCCAGCAGCCAATCGGCCGCTAGCGGATCCTACGAGCAGTACTTC. Encoded protein: CASSQSAASGSYEQYF.

The chain employs TRBV14 and TRBJ2-7, with D possibly matching TRBD1 (5 bases). V shed 5 bases and J shed 6 bases, with 11 bases lying between them. The CDR3 consists of 12 residues. CDR1 and CDR2 (germline): SGHDN, FVKESK. CDR3 DNA sequence: TGTGCCAGCAGCGCTCCAGGGTTCGAGCAGTACTTC. It yields the protein CASSAPGFEQYF.

The J gene is TRBJ2-5, the V gene TRBV18, with 7 bases lining up with TRBD2. Losses at the gene ends were 2 bases for V and 4 bases for J; bases not matched to a gene: 7. Germline V lookup: CDR1 KGHSH, CDR2 LQKENI. This CDR3 spans 15 amino acids. The CDR3 is CASSPNAGEGETQYF. CDR3 nucleotides: TGTGCCAGCTCACCAAATGCGGGAGAGGGAGAGACCCAGTACTTC.

The sample holds many counts of this clone. The chain employs TRBV7-8 and TRBJ1-2; 9 bases are shared with TRBD1. The CDR3 sequence is 14 residues long. Germline lookup yields CDR1 SGHVS and CDR2 FQNEAQ. V lost 5 bases, J lost 4 bases, and 5 bases stayed unmatched. The DNA of the CDR3 is TGTGCCAGCAGCCCGGACAGGGGAGGCTATGGCTACACCTTC. Its protein product is CASSPDRGGYGYTF.

The chain carries TRBV7-2 and TRBJ1-5, with unresolved D. Germline CDR1 and CDR2: SGHTA and FQGNSA. CDR3 length: 12 residues. Trimming pared 5 bases from V and 4 bases from J, leaving 6 bases between. The CDR3, as DNA: TGTGCCAGCAGCCTGATAAATCAGCCCCAGCATTTT. It codes for CASSLINQPQHF. The full variable domain, in which reference TRBV7-2 and TRBJ1-5 provide the parts outside the CDR3, is GAGVSQSPSNKVTEKGKDVELRCDPISGHTALYWYRQSLGQGLEFLIYFQGNSAPDKSGLPSDRFSAERTGGSVSTLTIQRTQQEDSAVYLCASSLINQPQHFGDGTRLSIL.

The V and J genes are TRBV4-3 and TRBJ2-3; no clear D. V lost 0 bases to trimming and J lost 6 bases, with 4 bases between them. Looked up from germline, CDR1 is LGHNA and CDR2 is YSLEER. This CDR3 is 12 amino acids long. The DNA of the CDR3 is TGCGCCAGCAGCCAAGAAGGGGATACGCAGTATTTT. Protein: CASSQEGDTQYF.

With respect to this clone: This sample includes further DNA sequences coding for the same CDR3. The J gene is TRBJ2-3, the V gene TRBV9; 10 bases align to TRBD2. CDR1 and CDR2 (germline): SGDLS, YYNGEE. The CDR3 contains 15 residues. V lost 4 bases, J lost 3 bases, and 5 bases stayed unmatched. Here the CDR3 reads CASSPASGSTDTQYF. The DNA of the CDR3 is TGTGCCAGCAGCCCCGCTAGCGGGAGTACAGATACGCAGTATTTT.

The chain employs TRBV28 and TRBJ1-5; D is ambiguous. Trimming cost V 5 bases and J 10 bases, with 9 bases left between them. From germline, CDR1 is MDHEN and CDR2 SYDVKM. The CDR3 length is 11 residues. CDR3 DNA: TGTGCCAGCAGTAGTCAGTCTCCCCAGCATTTT. This translates into CASSSQSPQHF.

The CDR3 spells CASREEEKLFF. Here the CDR3 DNA reads TGTGCCAGCAGAGAGGAGGAAAAACTGTTTTTT. The J gene is TRBJ1-4, the V gene TRBV6-6; no clear D gene. V lost 6 bases to trimming and J lost 8 bases, with 7 bases between them. This CDR3 is 11 amino acids long. The germline V gene has CDR1 MNHNY and CDR2 SVGAGI (reference sequence).

In nucleotides, the CDR3 is TGTGCCAGCAGCTTAGTTCCTGGATACGGGGAGCTGTTTTTT. Residues: CASSLVPGYGELFF. The chain links TRBV7-2 to TRBJ2-2; no definite D call. The CDR3 has 14 residues. Germline V gives CDR1 SGHTA, CDR2 FQGNSA. V was clipped by 1 base and J by 7 bases, with 10 bases between them.

This chain joins TRBV23-1 and TRBJ2-6; the D is unclear. TRBV23-1 is sorted into the ORF group, with uncertain function. The CDR3 contains 14 residues. V lost 6 bases and J 3 bases, leaving 9 bases between the germline ends. The CDR3 DNA reads TGCGCCAGCAGCCGACAATTTGGGGCCAACGTCCTGACTTTC. This encodes CASSRQFGANVLTF.

V gene TRBV9 combines with J gene TRBJ2-3; TRBD2 is a possible D gene (6 bases). The germline gives CDR1 SGDLS, CDR2 YYNGEE. V gave up 1 base and J gave up 2 bases, with 26 bases separating them. This CDR3 region has 20 residues. In nucleotides, the CDR3 is TGTGCCAGCAGCGTACAACCCCGCCTGACTAGTCCGGGGCTCACAGATACGCAGTATTTT. This gives the protein CASSVQPRLTSPGLTDTQYF.

The chain carries TRBV14 and TRBJ1-5, with D perhaps matching TRBD1 (6 bases). The germline gives CDR1 SGHDN, CDR2 FVKESK. The CDR3 contains 14 residues. With 3 bases removed from V and 4 bases from J, the gap between germline ends came to 10 bases. The CDR3 DNA reads TGTGCCAGCAGCCACGGAGGGGGGAATCAGCCCCAGCATTTT. The encoded protein is CASSHGGGNQPQHF.

This clone was observed a few times. The chain is built from TRBV19 and TRBJ1-1, with a tentative D call TRBD1 (5 bases). V shed 6 bases and J shed 5 bases, with 22 bases lying between them. The germline gives CDR1 LNHDA, CDR2 SQIVND (reference sequence). The CDR3 covers 16 residues. CDR3 amino acids: CASSPGLPSSGTEAFF. CDR3 bases: TGTGCCAGTAGCCCGGGACTACCCAGCTCTGGGACTGAAGCTTTCTTT.